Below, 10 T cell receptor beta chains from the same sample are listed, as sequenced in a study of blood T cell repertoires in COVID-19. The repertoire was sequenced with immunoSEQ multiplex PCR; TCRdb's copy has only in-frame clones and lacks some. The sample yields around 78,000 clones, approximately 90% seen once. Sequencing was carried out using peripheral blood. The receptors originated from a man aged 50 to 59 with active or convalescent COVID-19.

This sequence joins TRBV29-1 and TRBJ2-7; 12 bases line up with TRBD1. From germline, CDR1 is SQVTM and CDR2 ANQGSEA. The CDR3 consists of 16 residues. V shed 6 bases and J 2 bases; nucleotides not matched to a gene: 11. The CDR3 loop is CSVTRPGQGATYEQYF. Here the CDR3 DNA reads TGCAGCGTAACCAGACCGGGACAGGGGGCGACCTACGAGCAGTACTTC.

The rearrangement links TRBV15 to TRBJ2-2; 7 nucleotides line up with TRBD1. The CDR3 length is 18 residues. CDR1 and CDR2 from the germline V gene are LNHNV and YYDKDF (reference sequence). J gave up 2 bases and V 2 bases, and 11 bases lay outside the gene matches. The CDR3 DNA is TGTGCCACCAGCAGACGACAGGGCCAGGGGAGTAACACCGGGGAGCTGTTTTTT. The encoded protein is CATSRRQGQGSNTGELFF. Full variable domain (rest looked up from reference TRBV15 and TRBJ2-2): DAMVIQNPRYQVTQFGKPVTLSCSQTLNHNVMYWYQQKSSQAPKLLFHYYDKDFNNEADTPDNFQSRRPNTSFCFLDIRSPGLGDTAMYLCATSRRQGQGSNTGELFFGEGSRLTVL.

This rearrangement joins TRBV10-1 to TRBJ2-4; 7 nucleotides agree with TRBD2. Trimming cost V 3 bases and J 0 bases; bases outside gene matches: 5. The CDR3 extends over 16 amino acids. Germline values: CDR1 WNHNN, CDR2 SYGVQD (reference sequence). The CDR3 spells CASSDGTGGAKNIQYF. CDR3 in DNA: TGCGCCAGCAGTGACGGGACGGGGGGAGCCAAAAACATTCAGTACTTC.

The CDR3 reads CASSITGTGSTDTQYF. The CDR3 DNA sequence: TGTGCCAGCTCAATCACCGGCACAGGGAGCACAGATACGCAGTATTTT. V is TRBV18 and J is TRBJ2-3; tentative D call: TRBD1 (6 bases). Germline CDR1 reads KGHSH; CDR2 reads LQKENI. V was clipped by 5 bases and J by 0 bases, with 15 bases between them. This CDR3 comprises 16 residues.

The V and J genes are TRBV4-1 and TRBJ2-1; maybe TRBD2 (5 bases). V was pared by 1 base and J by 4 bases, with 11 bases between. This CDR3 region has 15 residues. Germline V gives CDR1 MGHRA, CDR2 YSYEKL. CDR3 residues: CASSQVTTDYNEQFF. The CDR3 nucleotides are TGCGCCAGCAGCCAAGTGACTACAGATTACAATGAGCAGTTCTTC.

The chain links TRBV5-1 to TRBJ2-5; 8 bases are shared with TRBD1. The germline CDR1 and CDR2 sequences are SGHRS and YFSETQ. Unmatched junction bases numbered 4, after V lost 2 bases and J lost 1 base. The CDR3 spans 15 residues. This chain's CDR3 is CASSFSGTGQETQYF. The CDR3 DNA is TGCGCCAGCAGCTTTTCCGGGACAGGCCAAGAGACCCAGTACTTC.

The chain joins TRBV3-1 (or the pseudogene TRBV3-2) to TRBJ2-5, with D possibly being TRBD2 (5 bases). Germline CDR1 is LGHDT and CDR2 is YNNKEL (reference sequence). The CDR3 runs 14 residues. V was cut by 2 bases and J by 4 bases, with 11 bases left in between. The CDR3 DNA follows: TGTGCCAGCAGCCAACTCATCGGAGGAGAGACCCAGTACTTC. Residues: CASSQLIGGETQYF.

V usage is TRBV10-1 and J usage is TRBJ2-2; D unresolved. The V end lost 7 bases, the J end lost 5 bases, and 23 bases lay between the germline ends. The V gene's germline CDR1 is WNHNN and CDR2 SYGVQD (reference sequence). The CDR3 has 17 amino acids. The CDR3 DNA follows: TGCGCCAGCACCCTACGACACCGGATTGGTTGGACCGGGGAGCTGTTTTTT. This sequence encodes CASTLRHRIGWTGELFF.

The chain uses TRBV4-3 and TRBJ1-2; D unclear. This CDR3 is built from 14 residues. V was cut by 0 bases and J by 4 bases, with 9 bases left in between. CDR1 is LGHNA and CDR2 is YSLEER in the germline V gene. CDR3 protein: CASSQDLTSYGYTF. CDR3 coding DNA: TGCGCCAGCAGCCAAGACCTCACAAGCTATGGCTACACCTTC.

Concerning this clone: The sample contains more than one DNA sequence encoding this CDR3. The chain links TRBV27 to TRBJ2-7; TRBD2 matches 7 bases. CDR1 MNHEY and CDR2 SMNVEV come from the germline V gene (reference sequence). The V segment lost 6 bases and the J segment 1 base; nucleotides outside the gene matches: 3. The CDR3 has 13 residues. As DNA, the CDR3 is TGTGCCAGCAGCTTGGGGGGGTCCTACGAGCAGTACTTC. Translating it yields CASSLGGSYEQYF.